The 30 T cell receptor beta chains in this list originate from one sample, sequenced in a study of T-cell memory formation after mild COVID-19 (dated by TCRdb to the early 2020s). The protocol used for the library was 5' RACE. Sequencing took place on an Illumina NovaSeq 6000. The raw public reads went through TCRdb reprocessing: fastp at Q25, MiXCR clone calling, in-frame beta chains kept. Entries are consolidated by CDR3 protein sequence, retaining the most common genes and DNA. The sample profile shows 110,000 to 150,000 distinct CDR3 sequences; 13% to 15% of them were found once. The ten largest clones represent about 29% of the sample. The specimen was PBMCs or a T cell subset sorted from them (not recorded which). The receptor set was obtained from an adult woman who had mild COVID-19 (a few samples of this study predate the infection). The sample titles of this study are shuffled in the database, so cell type and time point are left out; the donor was told from shared clones.

The CDR3 protein is CSVEGEGLYGYTF. CDR3 in DNA: TGCAGCGTTGAGGGCGAGGGGCTCTATGGCTACACCTTC. J is TRBJ1-2 and V is TRBV29-1, with D perhaps matching TRBD1 (5 bases). The germline V and J ends were trimmed by 3 bases and 4 bases, with 12 bases remaining between them. The CDR3 consists of 13 residues. Germline CDR1 and CDR2: SQVTM and ANQGSEA.

The gene calls are TRBV20-1 and TRBJ1-1; D is perhaps TRBD1 (5 bases). Per the germline V gene, CDR1 is DFQATT and CDR2 is SNEGSKA (reference sequence). Trimming took 0 bases from V and 8 from J, leaving 10 bases between them. The CDR3 has 12 amino acids. The CDR3 nucleotides are TGCAGTGCTAGAGAGGCGACAGTCGAAGCTTTCTTT. Protein product: CSAREATVEAFF.

V gene TRBV20-1 combines with J gene TRBJ2-5; D is undetermined. This CDR3 is built from 11 residues. Germline CDR1 DFQATT, CDR2 SNEGSKA (reference sequence). The germline V and J ends were trimmed by 1 base and 6 bases, with 6 bases remaining between them. CDR3 region: CSARGLQTQYF. The CDR3 coding sequence is TGCAGTGCTAGAGGGCTTCAGACCCAGTACTTC.

This chain uses TRBV6-5 with TRBJ2-1, with 7 bases lining up with TRBD1. The CDR3 sequence is 16 residues long. Germline V gene lookup returns CDR1 MNHEY and CDR2 SVGAGI. The trim removed 0 bases at V and 2 bases at J, leaving 4 bases unmatched. CDR3: CASSYSTGVAYNEQFF. The CDR3 nucleotides are TGTGCCAGCAGTTACTCAACAGGGGTGGCCTACAATGAGCAGTTCTTC.

The chain combines TRBV6-6 with TRBJ1-5; D remains ambiguous. The germline gives CDR1 MNHNY, CDR2 SVGAGI (reference sequence). CDR3 size: 12 residues. V gave up 1 base and J gave up 4 bases, with 2 bases separating them. CDR3 sequence reads: CASSYLNQPQHF. The DNA of the CDR3 is TGTGCCAGCAGTTACTTGAATCAGCCCCAGCATTTT.

The gene calls are TRBV4-2 and TRBJ2-1; 10 positions agree with TRBD2. Germline V gives CDR1 LGHNA, CDR2 YNFKEQ. V gave up 4 bases and J gave up 4 bases; unmatched junction bases: 4. The CDR3 contains 15 residues. CDR3 protein: CASSRGLAVYNEQFF. DNA for the CDR3: TGTGCCAGCAGCCGCGGACTAGCGGTATACAATGAGCAGTTCTTC.

V and J are TRBV5-1 and TRBJ1-6, with 7 bases aligning to TRBD1. CDR1 is SGHRS and CDR2 is YFSETQ in the germline V gene. Trimming took 4 bases from V and 8 from J; bases not matched to a gene: 9. There are 15 residues in the CDR3. CDR3 loop: CASSGPGQPDSPLHF. CDR3 nucleotide sequence: TGCGCCAGCAGCGGACCGGGACAGCCCGATTCACCCCTCCACTTT.

This clonotype was detected a few times. The chain employs TRBV5-6 and TRBJ1-5; D is unclear. This CDR3 is 16 amino acids long. Germline values: CDR1 SGHDT, CDR2 YYEEEE. The ends were cut back, 3 bases at V and 0 bases at J, with 13 bases in the middle. Written as DNA, the CDR3 is TGTGCCAGCAGCTGGGGAGGTCGCCATAGCAATCAGCCCCAGCATTTT. The encoded protein is CASSWGGRHSNQPQHF.

The chain carries TRBV21-1 and TRBJ2-5. TRBV21-1 is an annotated pseudogene. The length of the CDR3 is 11 residues. The CDR3 reads CARLDQETQYF. The DNA for the CDR3 is TGTGCCAGATTAGACCAAGAGACCCAGTACTTC.

This clonotype was counted between two and nine times. This chain links TRBV7-7 with TRBJ2-3, with 7 bases identical to TRBD1. CDR1 SSHAT and CDR2 FNYEAQ come from the germline V gene (reference sequence). V lost 0 bases and J lost 5; bases outside the gene matches: 5. CDR3 length: 15 residues. For the CDR3, the DNA is TGTGCCAGCAGCTTAGCAGGGGGCGCGGGAGATACGCAGTATTTT. Its protein product is CASSLAGGAGDTQYF.

The gene calls are TRBV2 and TRBJ2-1, with 10 bases fitting TRBD2. The CDR3 extends over 14 amino acids. V lost 2 bases and J lost 7; bases outside the gene matches: 2. The germline CDR1 and CDR2 sequences are SNHLY and FYNNEI. The CDR3 spells CASSEPSGRNEQFF. The DNA for the CDR3 is TGTGCCAGCAGTGAACCTAGCGGGAGAAATGAGCAGTTCTTC.

This clonotype was seen more than once but under ten times. The gene calls are TRBV6-5 and TRBJ2-6, with D tentatively TRBD1 (6 bases). Germline loops: CDR1 MNHEY, CDR2 SVGAGI. The CDR3 totals 14 residues. Trimming took 7 bases from V and 3 from J, leaving 10 bases between them. The CDR3 DNA sequence: TGTGCCAGCACAGGGGTGAGTGGGGCCAACGTCCTGACTTTC. Translating it yields CASTGVSGANVLTF.

This chain uses TRBV23-1 with TRBJ2-5; D may be TRBD1 (5 bases). TRBV23-1 is an open reading frame, and its role is uncertain. This CDR3 has 16 residues. V gave up 1 base and J gave up 2 bases, with 14 bases separating them. The CDR3 sequence: CASSQFRGLHQETQYF. DNA for the CDR3: TGCGCCAGCAGTCAATTTAGGGGTCTCCATCAAGAGACCCAGTACTTC.

The V gene is TRBV2, the J gene TRBJ1-1, with 8 positions matching TRBD1. The CDR3 covers 14 residues. The germline V gene has CDR1 SNHLY and CDR2 FYNNEI. Unmatched junction bases numbered 1, after V lost 4 bases and J lost 0 bases. The CDR3 spells CASSGTGMNTEAFF. CDR3 bases: TGTGCCAGCAGTGGGACAGGGATGAACACTGAAGCTTTCTTT.

This clonotype occurred a few times. V is TRBV24-1 and J is TRBJ2-7; no definite D call. V lost 2 bases, J lost 3 bases, and 7 bases lay in between. Germline assignment: CDR1 KGHDR and CDR2 SFDVKD. The CDR3 consists of 13 residues. The CDR3 loop is CATSDSIRYEQYF. The DNA of the CDR3 is TGTGCCACCAGTGATTCTATCCGCTACGAGCAGTACTTC.

The J gene is TRBJ1-1, the V gene TRBV18; no clear D. This CDR3 is built from 13 residues. The V end lost 1 base, the J end lost 1 base, and 4 bases lay between the germline ends. In germline, CDR1 is KGHSH, CDR2 LQKENI. Written as DNA, the CDR3 is TGTGCCAGCTCACCACTGGGGAACACTGAAGCTTTCTTT. Protein product: CASSPLGNTEAFF. Full variable domain (missing parts from reference TRBV18 and TRBJ1-1): NAGVMQNPRHLVRRRGQEARLRCSPMKGHSHVYWYRQLPEEGLKFMVYLQKENIIDESGMPKERFSAEFPKEGPSILRIQQVVRGDSAAYFCASSPLGNTEAFFGQGTRLTVV.

This sequence joins TRBV6-1 and TRBJ2-1, with 11 bases that match TRBD2. V lost 2 bases and J lost 6; bases outside the gene matches: 3. The CDR3 is 15 amino acids. Germline lookup yields CDR1 MNHNS and CDR2 SASEGT. CDR3 DNA sequence: TGTGCCAGCAGTGAATTAGCGGGAGGGCCCAATGAGCAGTTCTTC. Protein product: CASSELAGGPNEQFF.

The table lists this clonotype with a few counts. This rearrangement joins TRBV27 to TRBJ1-5; D may be TRBD1 (6 bases). Trimming removed 6 bases at V and 2 bases at J, with 14 bases between. The CDR3 loop spans 15 amino acids. The germline gives CDR1 MNHEY, CDR2 SMNVEV (reference sequence). The CDR3 is CASSTQGLRNQPQHF. The CDR3 DNA follows: TGTGCCAGCAGCACACAGGGCCTGCGCAATCAGCCCCAGCATTTT.

The chain joins TRBV29-1 to TRBJ2-7, with a possible D match to TRBD2 (5 bases). The CDR3 covers 14 residues. From germline, CDR1 is SQVTM and CDR2 ANQGSEA. V was trimmed by 7 bases and J by 4 bases, leaving 20 bases between them. CDR3: CSAVRVGEKYEQYF. For the CDR3, the DNA is TGCAGCGCCGTCCGTGTGGGAGAGAAGTACGAGCAGTACTTC.

The chain has TRBV4-1 and TRBJ2-1; 10 bases agree with TRBD2. This CDR3 is built from 15 residues. With 1 base clipped from V and 9 bases from J, the junction kept 6 bases outside the gene matches. Germline V gene sequence: CDR1 MGHRA, CDR2 YSYEKL. CDR3 residues: CASSQALAGAVEQFF. As DNA, the CDR3 is TGCGCCAGCAGCCAAGCTCTAGCGGGAGCGGTTGAGCAGTTCTTC.

V and J are TRBV18 and TRBJ2-7; D perhaps matches TRBD2 (5 bases). Per germline, CDR1 KGHSH and CDR2 LQKENI. This CDR3 is built from 13 residues. V gave up 3 bases and J gave up 7 bases, with 13 bases separating them. In nucleotides, the CDR3 is TGTGCCAGCTCACCGGCGCCGGGGTGGGAGCAGTACTTC. This translates into CASSPAPGWEQYF.

In this sample, this clonotype turned up a few times. The chain is built from TRBV27 and TRBJ2-3; 8 nucleotides line up with TRBD2. Germline V gene lookup returns CDR1 MNHEY and CDR2 SMNVEV (reference sequence). The CDR3 covers 15 residues. The V segment lost 2 bases and the J segment 6 bases; nucleotides outside the gene matches: 7. CDR3: CASSLTGGAGDTQYF. The CDR3 DNA reads TGTGCCAGCAGTTTAACGGGGGGGGCTGGGGATACGCAGTATTTT.

This clonotype was seen repeatedly, ten times or more. This rearrangement joins TRBV7-2 to TRBJ2-7; the match to TRBD1 covers 10 bases. After removal of 5 bases from V and 5 bases from J, the junction contained 9 bases not matched to a gene. Germline V gene lookup returns CDR1 SGHTA and CDR2 FQGNSA. CDR3 length: 15 amino acids. In DNA form, the CDR3 reads TGTGCCAGCAGCCCCAACCCGGGACAGGGGAACGAGCAGTACTTC. Its protein is CASSPNPGQGNEQYF.

A few counts support this clonotype. This sequence joins TRBV25-1 and TRBJ2-3; the D is unclear. The CDR3 extends over 15 amino acids. V lost 4 bases and J 6 bases, leaving 17 bases between the germline ends. The germline gives CDR1 MGHDK, CDR2 SYGVNS. The DNA for the CDR3 is TGTGCCAGCAGTGGCTCCGGGTCCCTAGGGGATACGCAGTATTTT. This translates into CASSGSGSLGDTQYF.

The CDR3 nucleotides read TGTGCCAGCCGCGACGGAGGAGGGCTCTATGGCTACACCTTC. Its protein product is CASRDGGGLYGYTF. The chain couples TRBV9 to TRBJ1-2, with D unresolved. V was pared by 7 bases and J by 4 bases, with 17 bases between. CDR1 and CDR2 from the germline V gene are SGDLS and YYNGEE. This CDR3 spans 14 amino acids.

This clonotype was recorded a few times. The chain joins TRBV6-5 to TRBJ2-7; a possible D gene is TRBD2 (5 bases). V lost 6 bases, J lost 2 bases, and 11 bases lay in between. Germline V gene data show CDR1 as MNHEY and CDR2 as SVGAGI. The CDR3 has 13 amino acids. CDR3 in DNA: TGTGCCAGCAGAGAGGGCTCGGCCTACGAGCAGTACTTC. It yields the protein CASREGSAYEQYF.

The J gene is TRBJ1-5, the V gene TRBV19; 8 bases align to TRBD1. The CDR3 loop spans 14 amino acids. Germline V lookup: CDR1 LNHDA, CDR2 SQIVND (reference sequence). V lost 4 bases, J lost 7 bases, and 6 bases stayed unmatched. The CDR3 DNA reads as TGTGCCAGTAGTACCAGGACAGGGTCCCAGCCCCAGCATTTT. Encoded protein: CASSTRTGSQPQHF.

This clonotype was observed a few times. The J gene is TRBJ1-2, the V gene TRBV20-1; the match to TRBD1 covers 8 bases. The CDR3 extends over 15 amino acids. With 1 base clipped from V and 4 bases from J, the junction kept 8 bases outside the gene matches. The germline V gene encodes CDR1 DFQATT and CDR2 SNEGSKA (reference sequence). CDR3 residues: CSARAPRQGSYGYTF. The CDR3 nucleotides read TGCAGTGCTAGAGCGCCCCGACAGGGGAGCTATGGCTACACCTTC.

In its sample, this clonotype was seen many times. This CDR3 reads CSASEFGTVRNEQYF. In nucleotides, the CDR3 is TGCAGTGCTAGCGAATTCGGGACAGTTCGGAACGAGCAGTACTTC. The chain links TRBV20-1 to TRBJ2-7, with TRBD1 matching 7 bases. This CDR3 comprises 15 residues. In germline, CDR1 is DFQATT, CDR2 SNEGSKA (reference sequence). Trimming took 3 bases from V and 5 from J; bases not matched to a gene: 13.

Only a few counts were recorded for this clonotype. The chain has TRBV6-6 and TRBJ1-2; D is uncertain. The CDR3 runs 14 residues. Trimming took off 4 bases at V and 2 bases at J, with 11 bases between the two ends. Germline-derived CDR1 and CDR2 are MNHNY and SVGAGI (reference sequence). As DNA, the CDR3 is TGTGCCAGCAGTTTCTTGGACCGCAACTATGGCTACACCTTC. It specifies CASSFLDRNYGYTF.